Following are 8 T cell receptor beta chains from one sample sequenced in a study of T cells in Graves' hyperthyroidism and ophthalmopathy (dated by TCRdb to between 2019 and 2020). Library construction relied on multiplex PCR. Sequenced using an Illumina HiSeq 2000. The TCR beta CDR3 regions were amplified from RNA transcripts. For the first round of RT-PCR on the TCR CDR3, the HTBI primer set was used together with the Qiagen OneStep RT-PCR kit. The public reads were reprocessed in TCRdb via fastp at Q25 and MiXCR, keeping in-frame beta chains. Entries that share a CDR3 protein sequence are merged under the most common genes and DNA. The sample data list about 370,000 distinct CDR3 sequences, and about 16% of these were observed just once. Approximately 19% of the sample is taken by the ten largest. The sequenced material came from blood. The receptor set was obtained from a woman in her sixties with Graves' ophthalmopathy.

The gene calls are TRBV6-1 and TRBJ1-4; maybe TRBD1 (5 bases). The CDR3 runs 16 residues. V lost 5 bases to trimming and J lost 4 bases, with 17 bases between them. Germline CDR1 reads MNHNS; CDR2 reads SASEGT. The CDR3 reads CASSSDRFRINEKLFF. In DNA, the CDR3 is TGTGCCAGCAGTTCCGACAGATTCAGAATTAATGAAAAACTGTTTTTT.

This clonotype was seen many times. J is TRBJ1-2 and V is TRBV29-1; TRBD1 matches at 7 bases. Germline loops: CDR1 SQVTM, CDR2 ANQGSEA. The CDR3 is 13 amino acids. The J segment lost 8 bases and the V segment lost 4 bases, leaving 10 bases of the junction unmatched. This CDR3 is CSVVEIRQGGYTF. The CDR3 nucleotides read TGCAGCGTTGTTGAAATCCGACAGGGAGGCTACACCTTC.

This clonotype showed up many times. The rearrangement uses TRBV6-1 and TRBJ2-3, with 8 bases lining up with TRBD2. The CDR3 covers 17 residues. Germline V gene lookup returns CDR1 MNHNS and CDR2 SASEGT. The junction had 8 bases not matched to a gene; V was cut back by 2 bases and J by 1 base. The CDR3 here is CASSEYDSGKCTDTQYF. The CDR3 DNA reads as TGTGCCAGCAGTGAATACGATAGCGGGAAGTGCACAGATACGCAGTATTTT.

In its sample, this clonotype was seen many times. This chain uses TRBV20-1 with TRBJ1-2, with 8 bases fitting TRBD1. The V gene end was trimmed by 0 bases and the J gene end by 4 bases; junction bases not matched to a gene: 7. CDR3 length: 15 amino acids. Germline V CDR1 and CDR2: DFQATT, SNEGSKA (reference sequence). The CDR3 nucleotides are TGCAGTGCTAGAGATCGGACAGGGAGCCCCTATGGCTACACCTTC. Translation: CSARDRTGSPYGYTF.

This clonotype was detected a few times. The chain links TRBV6-1 to TRBJ2-6; D may be TRBD1 (5 bases). CDR1 is MNHNS and CDR2 is SASEGT in the germline V gene. This CDR3 is built from 21 residues. V was clipped by 5 bases and J by 2 bases, with 28 bases between them. CDR3 bases: TGTGCCAGCAGTCACTCATCCCCTCCCGGACACTATACACCTGGGGCCAACGTCCTGACTTTC. Amino acids: CASSHSSPPGHYTPGANVLTF.

This clonotype was counted many times. The chain employs TRBV27 and TRBJ2-2; D not resolved. The CDR3 length is 13 residues. Germline V gene sequence: CDR1 MNHEY, CDR2 SMNVEV (reference sequence). Trimming shortened V by 6 bases and J by 1 base, and 6 bases separated the two germline ends. CDR3 DNA: TGTGCCAGCAGCCGTCTGAACACCGGGGAGCTGTTTTTT. Its translation is CASSRLNTGELFF.

The chain links TRBV29-1 to TRBJ2-1, with 8 bases matching TRBD1. The CDR3 covers 13 residues. The ends lost 7 bases at V and 8 bases at J; junction bases unmatched: 10. Per the germline V gene, CDR1 is SQVTM and CDR2 is ANQGSEA. The CDR3 DNA reads TGCAGCGCTGGGGACAGGCTCCGCGATGAGCAGTTCTTC. This gives the protein CSAGDRLRDEQFF.

This clonotype was detected only a few times. The rearrangement links TRBV20-1 to TRBJ2-1; D possibly corresponds to TRBD2 (6 bases). Germline V CDR1 and CDR2: DFQATT, SNEGSKA (reference sequence). The CDR3 loop spans 17 amino acids. Trimming took 0 bases from V and 8 from J, leaving 23 bases between them. Here the CDR3 reads CSARDQYAAGPWDEQFF. The CDR3 DNA sequence: TGCAGTGCTAGAGATCAGTACGCAGCGGGCCCCTGGGATGAGCAGTTCTTC.